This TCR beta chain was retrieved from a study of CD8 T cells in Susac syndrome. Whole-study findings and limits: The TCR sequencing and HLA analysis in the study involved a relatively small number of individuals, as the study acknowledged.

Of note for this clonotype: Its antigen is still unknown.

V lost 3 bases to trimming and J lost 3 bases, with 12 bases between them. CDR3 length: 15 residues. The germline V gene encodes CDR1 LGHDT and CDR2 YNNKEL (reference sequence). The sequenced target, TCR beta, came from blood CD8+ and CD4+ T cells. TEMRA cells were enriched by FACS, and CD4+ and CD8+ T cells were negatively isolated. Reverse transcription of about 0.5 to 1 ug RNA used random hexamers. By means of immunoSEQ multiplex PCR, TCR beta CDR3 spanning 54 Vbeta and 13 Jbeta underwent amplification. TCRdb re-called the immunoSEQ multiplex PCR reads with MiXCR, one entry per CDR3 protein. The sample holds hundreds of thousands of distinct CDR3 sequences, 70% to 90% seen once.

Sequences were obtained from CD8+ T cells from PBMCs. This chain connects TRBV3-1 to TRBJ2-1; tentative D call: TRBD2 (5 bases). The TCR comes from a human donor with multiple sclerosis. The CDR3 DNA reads TGTGCCAGCAGCCAGCCACGGGCGGGCTACAATGAGCAGTTCTTC. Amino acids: CASSQPRAGYNEQFF.